The sequence of this T cell receptor (beta chain) was determined in a study of cytomegalovirus exposure and HLA in healthy donors (dated by TCRdb to 2015 to 2018). Regarding the complete study: According to an earlier analysis of several hundred of the donors, about 170 million T cells yielded approximately 120 million unique TCR beta sequences and 276 Gb of sequence data. Roughly 300 gigabases of sequencing data and around 80 million unique TCR sequences made up an early release that covered under 750 HLA-typed donors. Of the roughly 400 genotyped donors, roughly 85% fell in the genetic ancestry cluster associated with self-reported Caucasian donors. The study aimed to test whether signatures of past pathogen exposure could be identified by cataloging public T cell receptors. The study profiled the T cell repertoires of some 610 subjects by immunosequencing and related them to cytomegalovirus serostatus. In addition to the first cohort of hundreds of subjects, a separate validation cohort of around 110 different subjects was used. To predict cytomegalovirus infection status, the study brought together high-throughput TCR immunosequencing, statistical association of individual TCRs with disease status, and machine learning. In a later analysis, previously published TCR beta repertoires from 500 to 750 donors were re-analyzed and high-resolution HLA genotyping was added so that TCR occurrence patterns could be studied. Rather than using new phenotypic data, the later analysis identified candidate immune exposures from TCR beta sequences and from how often those sequences occurred across donors. An earlier analysis of 587 of the donors applied high-throughput TCR beta sequencing to assess whether each TCR beta V gene segment acted as functional or pseudogenic. Donor age, sex, ethnicity and CMV serostatus were collected together with the repertoire data. Genome-wide SNP genotypes for about 65% of the roughly 670 donors were used in a later genetic analysis, which treated that subset as a discovery cohort. Every discovery cohort repertoire had been produced on one sequencing platform. Both class I and class II loci were covered by HLA typing, at four-digit resolution. The number of donors typed differed by locus, with about 620-630 for A, B, C, DRB1 and DQB1, roughly 520 for DQA1, about 610 for DPA1, and some 440 for DPB1. A handful of DR-DQ haplotypes were handled as single units for association and clustering because linkage in the cohort was strong. Across about 370 genotyped donors of the cohort, an average of roughly 250,000 unique TCR beta nucleotide sequences per donor were sequenced, and approximately 19% of those sequences were non-productive.

In total, roughly 670 healthy bone marrow donors made up the cohort. At the time of sampling, every cohort member was nominally healthy, though immune exposures that went unrecorded were likely present. The donor was CMV seronegative and was included in the group of 352 seronegative cohort members. A peripheral blood sample was collected from each donor, and TCR beta sequencing was performed on peripheral blood mononuclear cells. The Qiagen DNeasy Blood Extraction Kit was used to extract genomic DNA from the blood cell samples. On the study overall, not on this receptor specifically: The classifier was reported to diagnose cytomegalovirus status with high specificity and sensitivity in both the original cohort and the validation cohort. In a later analysis, HLA-associated TCR beta chains showed more clonal expansion and lower generation probabilities than non-associated chains that were equally common. Strong co-occurrence of HLA alleles, especially DR and DQ, made assigning TCR associations to individual alleles difficult. According to a later analysis, parvovirus B19, influenza, CMV and Epstein-Barr virus appeared linked to several top co-occurrence clusters. Three of the identified cytomegalovirus-associated TCR beta chains were confirmed in vitro to be specific for cytomegalovirus antigens. In a later genetic analysis, a missense DCLRE1C variant was associated with V-gene and J-gene trimming of TCR beta chains, and the association was replicated in an independent cohort. Only TCR beta chains were sequenced in this cohort, and the absence of alpha or paired-chain data limited detectable features. The authors suggested that the approach could potentially be extended to other disease states and immunological phenotypes. Across donors, most TCR sequences were observed very rarely, whereas some public TCRs were present in many individuals. Roughly uniform sequencing depth across donors was assumed in presence/absence analyses, although this assumption may not hold. In a later genetic analysis, fewer N-insertions in productive TCRs were reported among donors in an Asian-associated ancestry cluster than the roughly 700-donor mean. Because HLA typing was unavailable for some donors at each locus, only the typed subset was used in association tests. In a later analysis, the rate of TCR association differed among HLA loci, with DRB1 alleles having the most associated TCRs and HLA-C alleles having the fewest. In the study, some 180 TCR beta chains were listed as associated with cytomegalovirus. The sequencing pipeline was judged likely to have produced a cluster of highly shared sequence variants as a technical artifact. A later analysis found that most CMV-associated TCR beta chains appeared HLA-restricted, with HLA associations seemingly driven largely by CMV exposure. A later analysis associated 16,951 TCR beta sequences with specific HLA alleles at a false discovery rate of 0.05. Broadly in line with IMGT annotations, most TCR beta V segments showed up in productive rearrangements about 87% or about 30% of the time in an earlier analysis of about 500 of the donors. Some IMGT-functional V segments, including TRBV6-2 and TRBV6-3, could not be distinguished by the 87-base-pair reads and were therefore excluded. Linkage disequilibrium might explain the correlated functional status among segregating V segments, but an unknown experimental factor could not be ruled out. A further reported finding was that TCR beta sequences accurately predicted the HLA-A and HLA-B alleles for most subjects in the first cohort. Because counts were too low, about 15 rarely observed V segments, including chromosome 9 orphons, were left out of the earlier analysis of some 600 of the donors. Immune exposure information for the cohort was limited to CMV serostatus.

Concerning this clone: There is no known antigen for this receptor. The sample holds no much larger clone one base away, and base qualities are not on file.

Receptor libraries were prepared by the immunoSEQ multiplex PCR assay. For the multiplex PCR, a mixture combining 60 forward primers for TCR Vbeta segments and 13 reverse primers for TCR Jbeta segments was used. A multiplex PCR assay on genomic DNA amplified the CDR3 region of rearranged TCR beta genes. The Illumina HiSeq System was used to sequence the amplified TCR beta libraries as 87-base-pair reads. In the authors' own workflow: A later analysis tallied 70 million to 100 million unique TCR beta chains across the 666 repertoires, and approximately 11 million of those chains were shared by two or more donors. Raw reads were error-corrected and collapsed into unique sequences with a nearest-neighbor algorithm that merged closely related sequences to remove PCR and sequencing errors. To assign V, D and J gene segments, CDR3 sequences were aligned to IMGT reference sequences. For a sequence to be retained, a match of at least six nucleotides was required to both a V gene segment and a J gene segment. Rearrangements were classified as productive when the CDR3 lacked stop codons and remained in frame with V and J, and all other rearrangements were classified as non-productive. CDR3 was defined by IMGT convention, running from the second conserved V-encoded cysteine to the conserved J-encoded phenylalanine. In an earlier analysis of around 600 of the donors, sequences lacking an unambiguous match to a single V gene segment were excluded. An earlier analysis of several hundred of the donors called V segments functional above 56.7% productive rearrangements and segregating when the between-donor standard deviation exceeded 5%. A statistical classification framework was developed to diagnose cytomegalovirus status using the catalog of TCR beta chain sequences. In a later analysis, V and J genes were assigned by comparing TCR nucleotide sequences against IMGT/GENE-DB human TR gene sequences. Using the TCRdist pipeline, a later analysis assigned CDR3 sequences along with most-parsimonious VDJ recombination scenarios. In a later analysis, each TCR beta chain was defined by its CDR3 amino acid sequence together with its V-gene family, and reads without a unique V-gene family were excluded. To address suspected cross-contamination and a sequencing artifact, a later analysis removed roughly 640 highly shared, low-generation-probability nucleotide sequences. In a later analysis, a clonal expansion index was calculated for each public chain from normalized within-repertoire ranks of inferred template counts. A later analysis computed generation probabilities with a VDJ recombination model fitted to out-of-frame rearrangements, and checked the results against IGoR. A later analysis scored TCR-TCR, TCR-HLA and TCR-CMV co-occurrence with hypergeometric tests, applying a repertoire-size bias correction to TCR pairs. To estimate false discovery rates, a later analysis permuted the HLA or CMV assignments 20 times. A later analysis grouped co-occurring TCRs with DBSCAN, adding TCRdist sequence similarity when clustering within HLA-allele-positive subsets. Repertoires with fewer than 30,000 or more than 120,000 public chains, plus five repertoires with anomalous nucleotide sharing, were excluded from co-occurrence clustering. TCRdb took this table from immuneACCESS and kept in-frame rearrangements with V and J called. Such tables lack part of the clones; where checked against another copy, unresolved V genes explain under half of the gap, and the rest is unexplained. D and trimming come from the DNA, and the V and J calls and clone size come from that table. Present in this sample are 220,000 or so clones, 75% to 90% of which were seen just once. The ten largest clones capture approximately 2.5% of the sample.

Reading from cysteine to phenylalanine, the CDR3 counts 12 amino acids. The only DNA kept is the CDR3, 36 bases in frame from the first base. V gives up 3 bases and J gives up 8 bases, and the segment between their germline ends measures 10 bases. From the germline V gene, CDR1 is MDHEN and CDR2 is SYDVKM. Input material: PBMCs. This TCR was sampled from a woman aged 40 to 50 in good health and CMV-seronegative. The rearranged chain carries TRBV28 and TRBJ1-2; the D gene is unclear. The encoded CDR3 is CASSLRFVGYTF. The bases are TGTGCCAGCAGTTTGAGGTTTGTCGGCTACACCTTC.